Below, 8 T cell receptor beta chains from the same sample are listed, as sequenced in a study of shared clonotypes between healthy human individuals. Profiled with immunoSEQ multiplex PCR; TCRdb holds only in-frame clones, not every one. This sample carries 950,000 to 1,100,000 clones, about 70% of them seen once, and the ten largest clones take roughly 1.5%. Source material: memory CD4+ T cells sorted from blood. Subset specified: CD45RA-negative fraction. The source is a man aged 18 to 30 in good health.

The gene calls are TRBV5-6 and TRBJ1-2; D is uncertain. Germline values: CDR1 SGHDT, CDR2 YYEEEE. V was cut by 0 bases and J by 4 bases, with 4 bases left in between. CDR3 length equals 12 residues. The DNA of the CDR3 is TGTGCCAGCAGCTTGGTCGCCTATGGCTACACCTTC. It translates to CASSLVAYGYTF. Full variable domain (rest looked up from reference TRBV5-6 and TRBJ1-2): DAGVTQSPTHLIKTRGQQVTLRCSPKSGHDTVSWYQQALGQGPQFIFQYYEEEERQRGNFPDRFSGHQFPNYSSELNVNALLLGDSALYLCASSLVAYGYTFGSGTRLTVV.

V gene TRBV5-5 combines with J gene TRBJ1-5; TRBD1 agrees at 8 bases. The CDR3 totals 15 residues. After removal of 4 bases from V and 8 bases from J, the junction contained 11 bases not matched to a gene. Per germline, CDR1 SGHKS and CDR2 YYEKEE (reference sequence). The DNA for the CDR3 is TGTGCCAGCAGCGTCGACAGGGGAGGATGGGAGCCCCAGCATTTT. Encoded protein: CASSVDRGGWEPQHF.

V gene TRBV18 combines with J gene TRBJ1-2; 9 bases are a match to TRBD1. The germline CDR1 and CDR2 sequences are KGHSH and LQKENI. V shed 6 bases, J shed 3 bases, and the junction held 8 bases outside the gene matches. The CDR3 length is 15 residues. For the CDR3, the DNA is TGTGCCAGCTCGGGCACCGGGACAGGGTACTATGGCTACACCTTC. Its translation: CASSGTGTGYYGYTF.

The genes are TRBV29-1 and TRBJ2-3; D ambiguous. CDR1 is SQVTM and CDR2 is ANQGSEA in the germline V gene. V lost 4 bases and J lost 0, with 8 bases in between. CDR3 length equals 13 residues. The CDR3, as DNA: TGCAGCGTTGTCCAGAGTAGCACAGATACGCAGTATTTT. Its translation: CSVVQSSTDTQYF.

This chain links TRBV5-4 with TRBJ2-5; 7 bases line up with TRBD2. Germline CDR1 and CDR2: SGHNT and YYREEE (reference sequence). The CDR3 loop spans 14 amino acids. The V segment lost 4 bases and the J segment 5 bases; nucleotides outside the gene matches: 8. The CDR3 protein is CASSVAGAGETQYF. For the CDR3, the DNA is TGTGCCAGCAGCGTGGCGGGAGCGGGTGAGACCCAGTACTTC.

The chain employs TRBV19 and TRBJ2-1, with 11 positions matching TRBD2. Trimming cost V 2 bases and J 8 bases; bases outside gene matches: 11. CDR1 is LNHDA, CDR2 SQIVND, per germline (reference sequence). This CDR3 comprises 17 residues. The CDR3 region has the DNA TGTGCCAGTAGTATACGGTTACTAGCGGGAGCCTTCTATGAGCAGTTCTTC. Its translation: CASSIRLLAGAFYEQFF.

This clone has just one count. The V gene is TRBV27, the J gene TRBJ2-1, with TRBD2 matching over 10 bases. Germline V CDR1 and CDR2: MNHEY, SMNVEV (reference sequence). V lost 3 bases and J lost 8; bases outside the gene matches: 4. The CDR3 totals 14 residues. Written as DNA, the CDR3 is TGTGCCAGCAGTTTCACTAGCGGGATGTATGAGCAGTTCTTC. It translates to CASSFTSGMYEQFF.

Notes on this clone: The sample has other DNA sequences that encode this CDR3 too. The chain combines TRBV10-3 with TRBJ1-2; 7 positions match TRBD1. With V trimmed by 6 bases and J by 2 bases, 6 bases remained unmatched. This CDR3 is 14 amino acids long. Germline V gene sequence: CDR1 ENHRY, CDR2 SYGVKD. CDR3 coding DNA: TGTGCCATCAGCCCCCGGGACAGCAACTATGGCTACACCTTC. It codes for CAISPRDSNYGYTF.